Listed below are T cell receptor beta chains from one sample, sequenced in a study of pediatric ulcerative colitis. The data were produced by immunoSEQ multiplex PCR, yet TCRdb's version contains in-frame clones alone and is incomplete. The sample includes tens of thousands of clones, 55% to 85% seen only once; the top ten take around 0.74%. The sample consisted of gut tissue. These receptors all come from a boy aged 10-17 years with moderate ulcerative colitis. Each CDR3 is given with its conserved first and last residue. Each record gives: J gene, clone size, V gene, D gene, CDR3 protein, CDR3 DNA. D genes are given only for firm matches. Expanded clones get a size class; other rows say once, few or many, or leave the size out.

j_call: TRBJ1-2
clone_size: few
v_call: TRBV6-5
d_call: NA
cdr3_aa: CASRGGLGNYGYTF
cdr3_nt: TGTGCCAGCAGGGGGGGACTGGGAAACTATGGCTACACCTTC

j_call: TRBJ2-5
clone_size: NA
v_call: TRBV29-1
d_call: TRBD1
cdr3_aa: CSVESVWDREAETQYF
cdr3_nt: TGCAGCGTTGAATCGGTATGGGACAGGGAGGCAGAGACCCAGTACTTC

j_call: TRBJ2-3
clone_size: medium-sized
v_call: TRBV21-1
d_call: NA
cdr3_aa: CASSPGTSTDTQYF
cdr3_nt: TGTGCCAGCAGCCCTGGGACCTCCACAGATACGCAGTATTTT

j_call: TRBJ2-1
clone_size: NA
v_call: TRBV7-3
d_call: TRBD2
cdr3_aa: CASSQKAGGTTNEQFF
cdr3_nt: TGTGCCAGCAGCCAGAAAGCGGGGGGCACTACCAATGAGCAGTTCTTC

j_call: TRBJ2-2
clone_size: few
v_call: TRBV18
d_call: TRBD2
cdr3_aa: CASSPTSGGTGGTGELFF
cdr3_nt: TGTGCCAGCTCACCGACTAGCGGGGGGACCGGAGGAACCGGGGAGCTGTTTTTT

j_call: TRBJ2-7
clone_size: NA
v_call: TRBV4-3
d_call: NA
cdr3_aa: CASSQALTQGQSYEQYF
cdr3_nt: TGCGCCAGCAGCCAAGCTTTAACACAGGGCCAGTCCTACGAGCAGTACTTC

j_call: TRBJ1-2
clone_size: few
v_call: TRBV9
d_call: NA
cdr3_aa: CASSVEETGLGYGYTF
cdr3_nt: TGTGCCAGCAGCGTAGAGGAAACAGGGTTAGGATATGGCTACACCTTC

j_call: TRBJ1-2
clone_size: NA
v_call: TRBV29-1
d_call: NA
cdr3_aa: CSVEDRGAYGYTF
cdr3_nt: TGCAGCGTTGAAGATAGGGGGGCCTATGGCTACACCTTC

j_call: TRBJ1-5
clone_size: NA
v_call: TRBV2
d_call: NA
cdr3_aa: CASSGGGYNQPQHF
cdr3_nt: TGTGCCAGCAGTGGAGGCGGATACAATCAGCCCCAGCATTTT

j_call: TRBJ2-7
clone_size: NA
v_call: TRBV6-1
d_call: TRBD1
cdr3_aa: CASKISGTGAEQYF
cdr3_nt: TGTGCCAGCAAAATAAGCGGGACAGGGGCCGAGCAGTACTTC

j_call: TRBJ1-2
clone_size: once
v_call: TRBV5-6
d_call: NA
cdr3_aa: CASSLVGAGRYGYTF
cdr3_nt: TGTGCCAGCAGCTTGGTAGGGGCGGGGAGATATGGCTACACCTTC

j_call: TRBJ1-1
clone_size: NA
v_call: TRBV5-1
d_call: NA
cdr3_aa: CASSFATLNTEAFF
cdr3_nt: TGCGCCAGCAGCTTCGCGACTTTGAACACTGAAGCTTTCTTT

j_call: TRBJ2-7
clone_size: NA
v_call: TRBV21-1
d_call: NA
cdr3_aa: CASSKGSHNEQYF
cdr3_nt: TGTGCCAGCAGCAAAGGGAGCCACAACGAGCAGTACTTC

j_call: TRBJ1-5
clone_size: NA
v_call: TRBV19
d_call: NA
cdr3_aa: CASSIGRGYNQPQHF
cdr3_nt: TGTGCCAGTAGTATAGGTCGGGGATACAATCAGCCCCAGCATTTT

j_call: TRBJ1-5
clone_size: NA
v_call: TRBV30
d_call: NA
cdr3_aa: CAWSVKQTMNQPQHF
cdr3_nt: TGTGCCTGGAGTGTAAAACAGACCATGAATCAGCCCCAGCATTTT

j_call: TRBJ2-1
clone_size: NA
v_call: TRBV10-1
d_call: TRBD1
cdr3_aa: CASTPGDRADEQFF
cdr3_nt: TGCGCCAGCACTCCAGGGGACAGGGCGGATGAGCAGTTCTTC

j_call: TRBJ2-1
clone_size: few
v_call: TRBV5-1
d_call: NA
cdr3_aa: CASSDWKQHNEQFF
cdr3_nt: TGCGCCAGCTCCGACTGGAAACAACACAATGAGCAGTTCTTC

j_call: TRBJ1-5
clone_size: NA
v_call: TRBV4-2
d_call: NA
cdr3_aa: CASSQEAQRPQHF
cdr3_nt: TGTGCCAGCAGCCAAGAGGCGCAACGGCCCCAGCATTTT

j_call: TRBJ2-1
clone_size: NA
v_call: TRBV19
d_call: TRBD2
cdr3_aa: CASSILAGGGNEQFF
cdr3_nt: TGTGCCAGTAGTATCCTAGCGGGAGGAGGAAATGAGCAGTTCTTC

j_call: TRBJ1-2
clone_size: NA
v_call: TRBV19
d_call: TRBD1
cdr3_aa: CASSIAAGGKGYTF
cdr3_nt: TGTGCCAGTAGTATAGCGGCAGGGGGAAAAGGCTACACCTTC

j_call: TRBJ2-3
clone_size: once
v_call: TRBV4-1
d_call: TRBD2
cdr3_aa: CASTLAGGRGAGDTQYF
cdr3_nt: TGCGCCAGCACCCTTGCGGGAGGGCGGGGGGCAGGAGATACGCAGTATTTT

j_call: TRBJ2-7
clone_size: once
v_call: TRBV7-2
d_call: NA
cdr3_aa: CASLRVTFQQYF
cdr3_nt: TGTGCCAGCCTTCGCGTTACATTTCAGCAGTACTTC

j_call: TRBJ1-1
clone_size: NA
v_call: TRBV5-1
d_call: NA
cdr3_aa: CASSLVPGSSEAFF
cdr3_nt: TGCGCCAGCAGCTTGGTCCCAGGGAGCTCTGAAGCTTTCTTT

j_call: TRBJ2-5
clone_size: NA
v_call: TRBV29-1
d_call: NA
cdr3_aa: CSVATGSGLQETQYF
cdr3_nt: TGCAGCGTTGCAACTGGCAGCGGCCTCCAAGAGACCCAGTACTTC

j_call: TRBJ2-2
clone_size: NA
v_call: TRBV6-4
d_call: NA
cdr3_aa: CATGINGGTGELFF
cdr3_nt: TGTGCCACAGGGATCAATGGGGGCACCGGGGAGCTGTTTTTT

j_call: TRBJ2-7
clone_size: NA
v_call: TRBV28
d_call: TRBD2
cdr3_aa: CASIAGGSGLSSYEQYF
cdr3_nt: TGTGCCAGCATCGCGGGGGGTAGCGGGTTATCCTCCTACGAGCAGTACTTC

j_call: TRBJ1-1
clone_size: few
v_call: TRBV9
d_call: NA
cdr3_aa: CASSGSRQNTEAFF
cdr3_nt: TGTGCCAGCAGCGGTTCTCGCCAGAACACTGAAGCTTTCTTT

j_call: TRBJ2-7
clone_size: NA
v_call: TRBV18
d_call: TRBD2
cdr3_aa: CASSPGTSGSYEQYF
cdr3_nt: TGTGCCAGCTCACCCGGGACTAGCGGCTCCTACGAGCAGTACTTC

j_call: TRBJ2-2
clone_size: few
v_call: TRBV10-3
d_call: NA
cdr3_aa: CAISEPTGELFF
cdr3_nt: TGTGCCATCAGTGAGCCCACCGGGGAGCTGTTTTTT

j_call: TRBJ2-1
clone_size: NA
v_call: TRBV11-2
d_call: TRBD2
cdr3_aa: CASSPSGVDYYEQFF
cdr3_nt: TGTGCCAGCAGCCCCAGCGGGGTGGATTATTATGAGCAGTTCTTC

j_call: TRBJ1-1
clone_size: NA
v_call: TRBV10-3
d_call: TRBD1
cdr3_aa: CAINQGAYDTEAFF
cdr3_nt: TGTGCCATCAATCAGGGGGCGTATGACACTGAAGCTTTCTTT

j_call: TRBJ1-2
clone_size: few
v_call: TRBV19
d_call: TRBD1
cdr3_aa: CASTQQGRYTF
cdr3_nt: TGTGCCAGTACCCAACAGGGGCGCTACACCTTC

j_call: TRBJ2-7
clone_size: NA
v_call: TRBV4-1
d_call: NA
cdr3_aa: CASSQDRGAGIYSSYEQYF
cdr3_nt: TGCGCCAGCAGCCAAGATCGAGGAGCGGGTATATACAGCTCCTACGAGCAGTACTTC

j_call: TRBJ2-7
clone_size: NA
v_call: TRBV6-5
d_call: TRBD1
cdr3_aa: CASSGQDRAKYF
cdr3_nt: TGTGCCAGCAGTGGCCAGGACAGGGCGAAGTACTTC

j_call: TRBJ2-7
clone_size: NA
v_call: TRBV14
d_call: TRBD2
cdr3_aa: CASSPITSGRASEQYF
cdr3_nt: TGTGCCAGCAGCCCCATTACTAGCGGGAGGGCCAGTGAGCAGTACTTC

j_call: TRBJ1-4
clone_size: NA
v_call: TRBV6-1
d_call: NA
cdr3_aa: CATHRVREKLFF
cdr3_nt: TGTGCCACCCACAGGGTACGAGAAAAACTGTTTTTT

j_call: TRBJ2-2
clone_size: NA
v_call: TRBV28
d_call: NA
cdr3_aa: CASSPFQSTGELFF
cdr3_nt: TGTGCCAGCAGTCCCTTTCAAAGCACCGGGGAGCTGTTTTTT

j_call: TRBJ2-3
clone_size: NA
v_call: TRBV7-3
d_call: NA
cdr3_aa: CASSLSAVSTDTQYF
cdr3_nt: TGTGCCAGCAGCTTATCTGCGGTTAGCACAGATACGCAGTATTTT

j_call: TRBJ1-5
clone_size: NA
v_call: TRBV7-8
d_call: TRBD1
cdr3_aa: CASSPDRNNQPQHF
cdr3_nt: TGTGCCAGCAGCCCGGACAGGAACAATCAGCCCCAGCATTTT

j_call: TRBJ2-1
clone_size: NA
v_call: TRBV27
d_call: NA
cdr3_aa: CASSGATGNNEQFF
cdr3_nt: TGTGCCAGCAGTGGAGCTACTGGAAACAATGAGCAGTTCTTC

j_call: TRBJ2-7
clone_size: few
v_call: TRBV28
d_call: NA
cdr3_aa: CAWGRPPRDSGQYF
cdr3_nt: TGTGCCTGGGGCAGGCCACCCAGAGATAGCGGGCAGTACTTC

j_call: TRBJ2-3
clone_size: NA
v_call: TRBV7-2
d_call: TRBD1
cdr3_aa: CASSPSRGIDTQYF
cdr3_nt: TGTGCCAGCAGCCCCAGCAGGGGGATAGATACGCAGTATTTT

j_call: TRBJ1-3
clone_size: NA
v_call: TRBV9
d_call: NA
cdr3_aa: CASSVATEDVTIYF
cdr3_nt: TGTGCCAGCAGCGTAGCTACGGAGGATGTTACCATATATTTT

j_call: TRBJ2-1
clone_size: NA
v_call: TRBV2
d_call: TRBD2
cdr3_aa: CASSAETSSNEQFF
cdr3_nt: TGTGCCAGCAGTGCCGAGACTAGCTCCAATGAGCAGTTCTTC

j_call: TRBJ2-1
clone_size: once
v_call: TRBV7-2
d_call: NA
cdr3_aa: CASSLGGSYNEQFF
cdr3_nt: TGTGCCAGCAGCTTAGGGGGGTCTTACAATGAGCAGTTCTTC

j_call: TRBJ2-5
clone_size: once
v_call: TRBV7-8
d_call: NA
cdr3_aa: CASSQSSGLETQYF
cdr3_nt: TGTGCCAGCAGCCAAAGTTCTGGGTTAGAGACCCAGTACTTC

j_call: TRBJ2-5
clone_size: NA
v_call: TRBV7-9
d_call: NA
cdr3_aa: CASSLAAYQETQYF
cdr3_nt: TGTGCCAGCAGCTTAGCGGCTTACCAAGAGACCCAGTACTTC

j_call: TRBJ1-2
clone_size: NA
v_call: TRBV4-1
d_call: NA
cdr3_aa: CASSQAGFLGDYGYTF
cdr3_nt: TGCGCCAGCAGCCAAGCGGGGTTTTTAGGAGACTATGGCTACACCTTC

j_call: TRBJ2-7
clone_size: few
v_call: TRBV18
d_call: NA
cdr3_aa: CASSPRGATYEQYF
cdr3_nt: TGTGCCAGCTCACCTCGGGGGGCTACCTACGAGCAGTACTTC

j_call: TRBJ2-7
clone_size: few
v_call: TRBV2
d_call: TRBD1
cdr3_aa: CASRLTRQGYEQYF
cdr3_nt: TGTGCCAGCAGGTTAACTAGACAGGGCTACGAGCAGTACTTC

j_call: TRBJ2-7
clone_size: NA
v_call: TRBV5-6
d_call: NA
cdr3_aa: CASTLLGVVTEYF
cdr3_nt: TGTGCCAGCACCCTGCTTGGGGTTGTAACGGAGTACTTC

j_call: TRBJ2-6
clone_size: NA
v_call: TRBV7-8
d_call: NA
cdr3_aa: CASSFGLFGGSSGANVLTF
cdr3_nt: TGTGCCAGCAGCTTCGGGCTCTTTGGGGGTTCCTCTGGGGCCAACGTCCTGACTTTC

j_call: TRBJ1-3
clone_size: NA
v_call: TRBV7-2
d_call: NA
cdr3_aa: CASSLGSGSGNTIYF
cdr3_nt: TGTGCCAGCAGCTTAGGGTCTGGCTCTGGAAACACCATATATTTT

j_call: TRBJ2-2
clone_size: once
v_call: TRBV5-5
d_call: NA
cdr3_aa: CASSFLTGELFF
cdr3_nt: TGTGCCAGCAGCTTTCTCACCGGGGAGCTGTTTTTT

j_call: TRBJ2-3
clone_size: NA
v_call: TRBV5-1
d_call: NA
cdr3_aa: CASSFAGTDSTDTQYF
cdr3_nt: TGCGCCAGCAGCTTTGCCGGGACTGATAGCACAGATACGCAGTATTTT

j_call: TRBJ2-2
clone_size: medium-sized
v_call: TRBV11-3
d_call: TRBD2
cdr3_aa: CASSVEAGGPGTGELFF
cdr3_nt: TGTGCCAGCAGCGTGGAAGCGGGAGGGCCAGGAACCGGGGAGCTGTTTTTT

j_call: TRBJ1-6
clone_size: NA
v_call: TRBV7-2
d_call: NA
cdr3_aa: CASSLANRHQSPLHF
cdr3_nt: TGTGCCAGCAGCTTAGCGAACAGGCACCAATCACCCCTCCACTTT

j_call: TRBJ1-4
clone_size: NA
v_call: TRBV7-8
d_call: NA
cdr3_aa: CASSGRTATNEKLFF
cdr3_nt: TGTGCCAGCAGCGGGCGGACGGCAACTAATGAAAAACTGTTTTTT

j_call: TRBJ2-4
clone_size: NA
v_call: TRBV21-1
d_call: NA
cdr3_aa: CASSPLLGILAKNIQYF
cdr3_nt: TGTGCCAGCAGCCCACTTCTGGGGATACTAGCCAAAAACATTCAGTACTTC